This T cell receptor beta chain appears in the sequencing data of a study of cytomegalovirus exposure and HLA in healthy donors. The PCR used 60 Vbeta and 13 Jbeta primers. Here immunoSEQ multiplex PCR was the method, and the copy in TCRdb shows in-frame clones only, minus some. The data show a few hundred thousand clones, approximately 80% seen once. This CDR3 has 15 amino acids. Trimming pared 0 bases from V and 6 bases from J, leaving 14 bases between. CDR1 MGHDK and CDR2 SYGVNS come from the germline V gene. The rearrangement uses TRBV25-1 and TRBJ1-2, with a weak D call TRBD1 (6 bases). Sequences were obtained from PBMCs. This clonotype originated in a girl between 10 and 17 years old in good health and CMV-seronegative. The CDR3: CASSEYGKGVNGYTF. The CDR3 region has the DNA TGTGCCAGCAGTGAATATGGGAAGGGGGTGAATGGCTACACCTTC.